These 12 T cell receptor beta chains originate from one sample sequenced in a study of T cell repertoires in cytomegalovirus infection. These receptors' antigens are unknown. TCRdb recomputed calls from the reads with MiXCR, one row per CDR3 protein. This sample has around 430,000 distinct CDR3 sequences, with 40% to 50% found just once. The material was cultured PBMCs, obtained from culture after CMV antigen stimulation. The receptors derive from a human donor in good health (CMV status not recorded). Some clones in this sample may be carry-over from other donors' samples.

With respect to this clonotype: A junction end diverges from the germline sequence, so it may reflect a read error. This sequence joins TRBV4-1 and TRBJ1-1; D is undetermined. Germline values: CDR1 MGHRA, CDR2 YSYEKL. The CDR3 is 14 amino acids. The CDR3 coding sequence is TGTGCCAGCACTGGGGTGGTGGGGAACACTGAAGCTTTCTTT. Translated: CASTGVVGNTEAFF.

In its sample, this clonotype was seen a few times. V is TRBV7-2 and J is TRBJ2-5, with D perhaps matching TRBD2 (6 bases). Per the germline V gene, CDR1 is SGHTA and CDR2 is FQGNSA. CDR3 length: 14 amino acids. V shed 2 bases and J shed 3 bases, with 10 bases lying between them. CDR3 residues: CASSLSGGKETQYF. CDR3 in DNA: TGTGCCAGCAGCTTATCCGGCGGGAAAGAGACCCAGTACTTC.

This chain uses TRBV5-4 with TRBJ1-2, with 9 bases fitting TRBD1. V dropped 3 bases and J dropped 8; count of bases not matched to a gene: 17. The V gene's germline CDR1 is SGHNT and CDR2 YYREEE (reference sequence). CDR3 length: 17 amino acids. This chain's CDR3 is CASSSPGQGLRFLGYTF. Written as DNA, the CDR3 is TGTGCCAGCAGCTCCCCGGGACAGGGTCTCCGTTTTTTGGGCTACACCTTC.

This clonotype turned up a few times. This chain connects TRBV7-2 to TRBJ2-3; D gene uncertain. The CDR3 is 14 amino acids. CDR1 and CDR2 (germline): SGHTA, FQGNSA. V gave up 3 bases and J gave up 1 base, with 8 bases separating them. The CDR3 bases are TGTGCCAGCAGCTTGACTGGTCGCACAGATACGCAGTATTTT. Translating gives CASSLTGRTDTQYF.

This chain connects TRBV28 to TRBJ2-5; 12 bases fit TRBD2. V dropped 8 bases and J dropped 2; count of bases not matched to a gene: 3. Germline CDR1 MDHEN, CDR2 SYDVKM. CDR3 length: 14 residues. CDR3 sequence: CASRTSGAQETQYF. In nucleotides, the CDR3 is TGTGCCAGCCGGACTAGCGGGGCACAAGAGACCCAGTACTTC. Based on the CDR3 plus reference TRBV28 and TRBJ2-5, the full variable domain is DVKVTQSSRYLVKRTGEKVFLECVQDMDHENMFWYRQDPGLGLRLIYFSYDVKMKEKGDIPEGYSVSREKKERFSLILESASTNQTSMYLCASRTSGAQETQYFGPGTRLLVL.

V usage is TRBV14 and J usage is TRBJ2-1; the match to TRBD2 covers 11 bases. The V segment lost 4 bases and the J segment 4 bases; nucleotides outside the gene matches: 9. This CDR3 has 17 residues. From germline, CDR1 is SGHDN and CDR2 FVKESK. The CDR3 sequence is CASSLYTLAGAYNEQFF. In DNA form, the CDR3 reads TGTGCCAGCAGCCTATACACACTAGCGGGAGCATACAATGAGCAGTTCTTC.

The chain employs TRBV5-1 and TRBJ2-1, with 12 bases fitting TRBD2. V lost 2 bases, J lost 8 bases, and 5 bases stayed unmatched. CDR1 is SGHRS, CDR2 YFSETQ, per germline. The CDR3 totals 15 residues. The CDR3 protein is CASSLLAGGPDEQFF. The CDR3 nucleotides read TGCGCCAGCAGCTTACTAGCGGGGGGACCGGATGAGCAGTTCTTC. The full variable domain, in which reference TRBV5-1 and TRBJ2-1 provide the parts outside the CDR3, is KAGVTQTPRYLIKTRGQQVTLSCSPISGHRSVSWYQQTPGQGLQFLFEYFSETQRNKGNFPGRFSGRQFSNSRSEMNVSTLELGDSALYLCASSLLAGGPDEQFFGPGTRLTVL.

This CDR3 is CASSRAGFSYNEQFF. CDR3 sequence (DNA): TGTGCCAGCAGCAGAGCGGGGTTTTCCTACAATGAGCAGTTCTTC. The V gene is TRBV7-2, the J gene TRBJ2-1, with TRBD2 matching 7 bases. In germline, CDR1 is SGHTA, CDR2 FQGNSA. This CDR3 contains 15 residues. Trimming removed 5 bases from V and 1 base from J; junction bases left unmatched: 5.

This clonotype was detected only a few times. CDR3 residues: CASSLPIAGGSYEQYF. The DNA for the CDR3 is TGTGCCAGCAGTCTACCGATCGCGGGAGGCTCCTACGAGCAGTACTTC. The V and J genes are TRBV7-2 and TRBJ2-7, with 8 positions matching TRBD2. Trimming at V came to 6 bases and at J to 0 bases, leaving 10 bases not matched to a gene. CDR1 and CDR2 from the germline V gene are SGHTA and FQGNSA. This CDR3 is built from 16 residues. Full variable domain (remainder filled in from reference TRBV7-2 and TRBJ2-7): GAGVSQSPSNKVTEKGKDVELRCDPISGHTALYWYRQSLGQGLEFLIYFQGNSAPDKSGLPSDRFSAERTGGSVSTLTIQRTQQEDSAVYLCASSLPIAGGSYEQYFGPGTRLTVT.

This clonotype was detected only a few times. The chain joins TRBV7-2 to TRBJ2-7; TRBD1 might be the D (5 bases). Trimming removed 7 bases at V and 0 bases at J, with 10 bases between. This CDR3 has 13 residues. Germline V CDR1 and CDR2: SGHTA, FQGNSA. The CDR3 protein is CASKGRDSYEQYF. The CDR3 region has the DNA TGTGCCAGCAAAGGCAGGGACTCCTACGAGCAGTACTTC. The whole variable domain, filled in from reference TRBV7-2 and TRBJ2-7, reads GAGVSQSPSNKVTEKGKDVELRCDPISGHTALYWYRQSLGQGLEFLIYFQGNSAPDKSGLPSDRFSAERTGGSVSTLTIQRTQQEDSAVYLCASKGRDSYEQYFGPGTRLTVT.

This rearrangement joins TRBV2 to TRBJ1-1; D is ambiguous. Germline CDR1 and CDR2: SNHLY and FYNNEI. Deletions cut 2 bases from V and 11 bases from J, with 6 bases between. CDR3 length equals 10 residues. CDR3 in DNA: TGTGCCAGCAGTGAAAGGGTGGCTTTCTTT. It specifies CASSERVAFF.

This chain uses TRBV7-6 with TRBJ1-1; TRBD1 agrees at 10 bases. Germline V gene lookup returns CDR1 SGHVS and CDR2 FNYEAQ. The junction had 10 bases not matched to a gene; V was cut back by 5 bases and J by 4 bases. The CDR3 spans 16 residues. CDR3 nucleotide sequence: TGTGCCAGCAGCCCGGGACAGGGGCGAAGCGCCACTGAAGCTTTCTTT. This gives the protein CASSPGQGRSATEAFF. Based on the CDR3 plus reference TRBV7-6 and TRBJ1-1, the full variable domain is GAGVSQSPRYKVTKRGQDVALRCDPISGHVSLYWYRQALGQGPEFLTYFNYEAQQDKSGLPNDRFSAERPEGSISTLTIQRTEQRDSAMYRCASSPGQGRSATEAFFGQGTRLTVV.